This passage covers 20 T cell receptor beta chains from one sample sequenced in a study of blood T cell repertoires in COVID-19. Measured with immunoSEQ multiplex PCR; TCRdb has only the in-frame clones, and not every one. Of approximately 220,000 clones in the sample, roughly 85% are singletons; the top ten hold 3.8%. Specimen: PBMCs or T cells enriched from blood (not recorded which). The source of these receptors is a woman aged 40-49 years with acute COVID-19.

Remarks on this clone: In the same sample, other DNA sequences code for this CDR3. The J gene is TRBJ2-3, the V gene TRBV18; TRBD2 aligns across 12 bases. Trimming took 3 bases from V and 0 from J; bases not matched to a gene: 7. CDR3 length: 18 amino acids. From germline, CDR1 is KGHSH and CDR2 LQKENI. The DNA of the CDR3 is TGTGCCAGCTCACCCCTTGGACTAGCGGGAACTAGCACAGATACGCAGTATTTT. This gives the protein CASSPLGLAGTSTDTQYF.

This chain joins TRBV5-6 and TRBJ1-3; the match to TRBD1 covers 8 bases. The CDR3 totals 14 residues. Germline V lookup: CDR1 SGHDT, CDR2 YYEEEE. V shed 4 bases and J 3 bases; nucleotides not matched to a gene: 3. The CDR3: CASSQDRVGNTIYF. For the CDR3, the DNA is TGTGCCAGCAGCCAGGACAGGGTTGGAAACACCATATATTTT.

In its sample, this clone was seen once. This chain joins TRBV7-6 and TRBJ2-1, with D possibly TRBD2 on 6 matching bases. Germline V gene lookup returns CDR1 SGHVS and CDR2 FNYEAQ. V gave up 3 bases and J gave up 3 bases, with 12 bases separating them. The CDR3 runs to 15 residues. The CDR3 reads CASSFSSEGYNEQFF. CDR3 bases: TGTGCCAGCAGCTTCTCCTCGGAGGGCTACAATGAGCAGTTCTTC. The full variable domain, in which reference TRBV7-6 and TRBJ2-1 provide the parts outside the CDR3, is GAGVSQSPRYKVTKRGQDVALRCDPISGHVSLYWYRQALGQGPEFLTYFNYEAQQDKSGLPNDRFSAERPEGSISTLTIQRTEQRDSAMYRCASSFSSEGYNEQFFGPGTRLTVL.

The rearrangement uses TRBV6-6 and TRBJ2-7, with 12 bases that match TRBD2. CDR1 is MNHNY and CDR2 is SVGAGI in the germline V gene (reference sequence). The CDR3 runs 16 residues. V was pared by 0 bases and J by 6 bases, with 6 bases of the junction left unmatched. CDR3 region: CASSYSTSGSQGEQYF. The CDR3 region has the DNA TGTGCCAGCAGTTACTCGACTAGCGGGAGTCAGGGCGAGCAGTACTTC.

This clone was observed once. The chain uses TRBV4-2 and TRBJ2-2; 10 nucleotides match TRBD2. Looked up from germline, CDR1 is LGHNA and CDR2 is YNFKEQ. The CDR3 extends over 18 amino acids. The V and J ends lost 2 bases and 2 bases, in that order; junction bases with no gene match: 8. The CDR3 DNA reads TGTGCCAGCAGCCAACAACTAACTAGCGGGGATAACACCGGGGAGCTGTTTTTT. Translation gives CASSQQLTSGDNTGELFF.

The genes are TRBV28 and TRBJ1-2; D unresolved. V lost 2 bases, J lost 10 bases, and 14 bases lay in between. The germline CDR1 and CDR2 sequences are MDHEN and SYDVKM. This CDR3 contains 13 residues. The CDR3 spells CASSLTSPRVYTF. The DNA for the CDR3 is TGTGCCAGCAGTTTAACCAGCCCGAGGGTCTACACCTTC.

The chain links TRBV28 to TRBJ1-5; D remains ambiguous. V was shortened by 6 bases and J by 4 bases, with 13 bases between the two germline ends. The length of the CDR3 is 14 residues. Germline V gene data show CDR1 as MDHEN and CDR2 as SYDVKM. CDR3 sequence reads: CASSTRGKNQPQHF. The DNA for the CDR3 is TGTGCCAGCAGCACCCGGGGAAAGAATCAGCCCCAGCATTTT.

This rearrangement joins TRBV28 to TRBJ2-7, with 10 nucleotides matching TRBD2. The CDR3 spans 13 residues. Per germline, CDR1 MDHEN and CDR2 SYDVKM. V shed 8 bases, J shed 4 bases, and the junction held 5 bases outside the gene matches. The CDR3 loop reads CASQAGGRYEQYF. CDR3 in DNA: TGTGCCAGCCAAGCGGGAGGGCGATACGAGCAGTACTTC.

The genes are TRBV5-1 and TRBJ2-3; TRBD1 might be the D (5 bases). This CDR3 contains 15 residues. The V and J ends lost 4 bases and 2 bases respectively, with 14 bases between them. Germline values: CDR1 SGHRS, CDR2 YFSETQ. CDR3 region: CASSPRGGSTDTQYF. The CDR3 nucleotides are TGCGCCAGCAGCCCTAGGGGCGGTTCCACAGATACGCAGTATTTT. Together with reference TRBV5-1 and TRBJ2-3, the CDR3 gives the full variable domain: KAGVTQTPRYLIKTRGQQVTLSCSPISGHRSVSWYQQTPGQGLQFLFEYFSETQRNKGNFPGRFSGRQFSNSRSEMNVSTLELGDSALYLCASSPRGGSTDTQYFGPGTRLTVL.

V is TRBV7-8 and J is TRBJ1-6; possible D gene TRBD1, 6 bases. The CDR3 spans 15 residues. Germline V gives CDR1 SGHVS, CDR2 FQNEAQ. The CDR3 sequence is CAVIGTFLGNSPLHF. The CDR3 coding sequence is TGTGCGGTCATTGGGACATTTTTAGGAAATTCACCCCTCCACTTT.

This clone was seen a handful of times. In the same sample, other DNA sequences code for this CDR3. The chain has TRBV30 and TRBJ1-6; D unresolved. V gave up 0 bases and J gave up 0 bases, with 6 bases separating them. CDR1 is GTSNPN and CDR2 is SVGIG in the germline V gene (reference sequence). The CDR3 spans 15 residues. CDR3 bases: TGTGCCTGGAGTGTACGGAGCTCCTATAATTCACCCCTCCACTTT. This codes for CAWSVRSSYNSPLHF.

The chain carries TRBV28 and TRBJ2-1, with 8 positions matching TRBD1. V gave up 5 bases and J gave up 7 bases; unmatched junction bases: 7. This CDR3 is 14 amino acids long. Looked up from germline, CDR1 is MDHEN and CDR2 is SYDVKM. The CDR3 here is CASSARQGWNEQFF. CDR3 coding DNA: TGTGCCAGCAGTGCCCGACAGGGGTGGAATGAGCAGTTCTTC.

This clone was observed once. V usage is TRBV4-1 and J usage is TRBJ2-1, with TRBD2 identical over 12 bases. V lost 3 bases and J lost 6; bases outside the gene matches: 6. The CDR3 is 16 residues long. The V gene's germline CDR1 is MGHRA and CDR2 YSYEKL. Here the CDR3 DNA reads TGCGCCAGCAGCCACGGGACTAGCGGGTTAAGCAATGAGCAGTTCTTC. It encodes CASSHGTSGLSNEQFF.

The chain carries TRBV19 and TRBJ2-1, with D possibly being TRBD1 (5 bases). The V end was cut by 1 base, the J end by 8 bases, with 12 bases between. CDR1 LNHDA and CDR2 SQIVND come from the germline V gene (reference sequence). CDR3 length equals 14 residues. CDR3 protein: CASSIAGNSHEQFF. The CDR3 DNA reads TGTGCCAGTAGTATAGCAGGGAACAGCCATGAGCAGTTCTTC.

The chain uses TRBV11-1 and TRBJ2-1, with TRBD1 as a possible D gene (6 bases). Trimming cost V 10 bases and J 0 bases, with 19 bases left between them. Germline V gene sequence: CDR1 SGHAT, CDR2 FQDESV (reference sequence). The CDR3 has 16 residues. CDR3 in amino acids: CATQGPAALSYNEQFF. The CDR3 nucleotides are TGTGCCACCCAGGGGCCAGCGGCCCTCTCCTACAATGAGCAGTTCTTC. The full variable domain, its missing parts supplied by reference TRBV11-1 and TRBJ2-1, is EAEVAQSPRYKITEKSQAVAFWCDPISGHATLYWYRQILGQGPELLVQFQDESVVDDSQLPKDRFSAERLKGVDSTLKIQPAELGDSAMYLCATQGPAALSYNEQFFGPGTRLTVL.

This sequence joins TRBV5-4 and TRBJ2-2; TRBD1 is a possible D gene (6 bases). This CDR3 has 14 residues. V gave up 3 bases and J gave up 3 bases, with 9 bases separating them. Germline assignment: CDR1 SGHNT and CDR2 YYREEE (reference sequence). The CDR3 coding sequence is TGTGCCAGCAGCTACCGACAGGACACCGGGGAGCTGTTTTTT. Translating it yields CASSYRQDTGELFF.

J is TRBJ1-2 and V is TRBV24-1; D ambiguous. The CDR3 is 18 residues long. The V end was cut by 4 bases, the J end by 1 base, with 21 bases between. CDR1 and CDR2 from the germline V gene are KGHDR and SFDVKD. CDR3 residues: CATSDPGRGDSDNYGYTF. CDR3 nucleotides: TGTGCCACCAGTGACCCCGGCCGGGGAGACTCAGATAACTATGGCTACACCTTC.

This clone was seen a few times. The rearrangement links TRBV5-1 to TRBJ2-7, with D tentatively TRBD1 (6 bases). The CDR3 loop spans 13 amino acids. With 3 bases removed from V and 6 bases from J, the gap between germline ends came to 13 bases. Germline V gene sequence: CDR1 SGHRS, CDR2 YFSETQ. CDR3 bases: TGCGCCAGCAGCTCGACAGGCTGGGGCGAGCAGTACTTC. Its translation: CASSSTGWGEQYF.

The gene calls are TRBV18 and TRBJ1-5, with D hard to call. This CDR3 region has 16 residues. Germline V gene sequence: CDR1 KGHSH, CDR2 LQKENI. V shed 2 bases and J shed 4 bases, with 15 bases lying between them. The CDR3 reads CASSPSEGRVNQPQHF. In DNA form, the CDR3 reads TGTGCCAGCTCACCATCAGAGGGCAGAGTAAATCAGCCCCAGCATTTT.

This chain uses TRBV27 with TRBJ1-1; 10 positions match TRBD1. The germline V gene encodes CDR1 MNHEY and CDR2 SMNVEV (reference sequence). V shed 3 bases, J shed 2 bases, and the junction held 6 bases outside the gene matches. The CDR3 extends over 16 amino acids. CDR3: CASSFVTGGINTEAFF. In DNA, the CDR3 is TGTGCCAGCAGTTTTGTGACAGGGGGCATTAACACTGAAGCTTTCTTT.